This is a list of T cell receptor beta chains from one sample in a study of blood T cell repertoires in COVID-19. TCRdb's copy holds only in-frame clones and misses some; the assay was immunoSEQ multiplex PCR. This sample has about 66,000 clones, with nearly 90% found just once. Sequencing input: peripheral blood. These receptors all stem from a man between 60 and 75 years old with acute or convalescent COVID-19. CDR3s include the opening cysteine and the closing phenylalanine or tryptophan. The D gene is left open where the match is weak. Part of the rows lack a size; the others show once, few, many or a class for expanded clones.

CDR3 DNA: TGTGCCATCAGTGACAGGGCAGGCATCACAGATACGCAGTATTTT; CDR3 protein: CAISDRAGITDTQYF; D gene: NA; V gene: TRBV10-3; clone size: NA; J gene: TRBJ2-3
CDR3 DNA: TGTGCCAGTAGTATGGGACTAGTCCGCACAGATACGCAGTATTTT; CDR3 protein: CASSMGLVRTDTQYF; D gene: TRBD2; V gene: TRBV19; clone size: once; J gene: TRBJ2-3
CDR3 DNA: TGTGCTAGTGGCCCCCCATGGACAGGGAATAAAAACATTCAGTACTTC; CDR3 protein: CASGPPWTGNKNIQYF; D gene: TRBD1; V gene: TRBV12-5; clone size: once; J gene: TRBJ2-4
CDR3 DNA: TGCAGTGCTAGACAGGGGGAGACCCAGTACTTC; CDR3 protein: CSARQGETQYF; D gene: NA; V gene: TRBV20-1; clone size: NA; J gene: TRBJ2-5
CDR3 DNA: TGTGCCAGCAGCTTGGTGGGACACAGCTCTGGAAACACCATATATTTT; CDR3 protein: CASSLVGHSSGNTIYF; D gene: NA; V gene: TRBV5-5; clone size: NA; J gene: TRBJ1-3
CDR3 DNA: TGTGCCAGCAGATTCCCGGGACAGGGCAGCCACGAGCAGTACTTC; CDR3 protein: CASRFPGQGSHEQYF; D gene: TRBD1; V gene: TRBV6-5; clone size: NA; J gene: TRBJ2-7
CDR3 DNA: TGTGCCAGCAGCCTAGGTGCTTCCTACAATGAGCAGTTCTTC; CDR3 protein: CASSLGASYNEQFF; D gene: NA; V gene: TRBV6-5; clone size: once; J gene: TRBJ2-1
CDR3 DNA: TGTGCCAGCAGTTACCGGGACAGGGGTATGTACGAGCAGTACTTC; CDR3 protein: CASSYRDRGMYEQYF; D gene: TRBD1; V gene: TRBV6-5; clone size: NA; J gene: TRBJ2-7
CDR3 DNA: TGTGCCAGCAGCTTAGTTTCTAGCGGTTACACAGATACGCAGTATTTT; CDR3 protein: CASSLVSSGYTDTQYF; D gene: TRBD2; V gene: TRBV7-2; clone size: NA; J gene: TRBJ2-3
CDR3 DNA: TGTGCCAGCAGTTTGCAGGGGAGCGGCGAAAAACTGTTTTTT; CDR3 protein: CASSLQGSGEKLFF; D gene: NA; V gene: TRBV27; clone size: few; J gene: TRBJ1-4
CDR3 DNA: TGTGCCAGCAGTGAAGCTAGGGACACCTATAGCAATCAGCCCCAGCATTTT; CDR3 protein: CASSEARDTYSNQPQHF; D gene: NA; V gene: TRBV6-1; clone size: NA; J gene: TRBJ1-5
CDR3 DNA: TGCAGCGTTGAAGGAGTGGGGACAGGGTACTTCAACTATGGCTACACCTTC; CDR3 protein: CSVEGVGTGYFNYGYTF; D gene: TRBD1; V gene: TRBV29-1; clone size: NA; J gene: TRBJ1-2
CDR3 DNA: TGTGCCAGCGGTGCAGGGGATCAGGATGGCTACACCTTC; CDR3 protein: CASGAGDQDGYTF; D gene: NA; V gene: TRBV3-1/TRBV3-2; clone size: NA; J gene: TRBJ1-2
CDR3 DNA: TGTGCCTGGAGTAAGGCAGGATCTAACTATGGCTACACCTTC; CDR3 protein: CAWSKAGSNYGYTF; D gene: NA; V gene: TRBV30; clone size: NA; J gene: TRBJ1-2
CDR3 DNA: TGTGCCAGCAGCTTATTTAACAGCTACGAGCAGTACTTC; CDR3 protein: CASSLFNSYEQYF; D gene: NA; V gene: TRBV7-3; clone size: NA; J gene: TRBJ2-7
CDR3 DNA: TGTGCCAGCGGTCAGGAGGTTGCACCCGGGGAGCTGTTTTTT; CDR3 protein: CASGQEVAPGELFF; D gene: NA; V gene: TRBV2; clone size: NA; J gene: TRBJ2-2
CDR3 DNA: TGCGCCAGCAGCTTACAGGGGGAACGCACTGAAGCTTTCTTT; CDR3 protein: CASSLQGERTEAFF; D gene: TRBD1; V gene: TRBV5-1; clone size: NA; J gene: TRBJ1-1
CDR3 DNA: TGTGCCAGCGGACAGGGGGAAAAACTGTTTTTT; CDR3 protein: CASGQGEKLFF; D gene: TRBD1; V gene: TRBV6-5; clone size: few; J gene: TRBJ1-4
CDR3 DNA: TGTGCCAGCAGCCACGGGGAGGCTAGCTCCTACAATGAGCAGTTCTTC; CDR3 protein: CASSHGEASSYNEQFF; D gene: NA; V gene: TRBV4-2; clone size: NA; J gene: TRBJ2-1
CDR3 DNA: TGTGCCTGGACCCCAGGGGGCGGCTATGGCTACACCTTC; CDR3 protein: CAWTPGGGYGYTF; D gene: TRBD1; V gene: TRBV30; clone size: NA; J gene: TRBJ1-2
CDR3 DNA: TGTGCCAGCAGGTTATCTGGGGCCAACGTCCTGACTTTC; CDR3 protein: CASRLSGANVLTF; D gene: NA; V gene: TRBV19; clone size: NA; J gene: TRBJ2-6
CDR3 DNA: TGCAGCGTTGAAGATGCGCGACAGGGGGATCAGCCCCAGCATTTT; CDR3 protein: CSVEDARQGDQPQHF; D gene: TRBD1; V gene: TRBV29-1; clone size: NA; J gene: TRBJ1-5
CDR3 DNA: TGTGCCAGCACCGGGCCAAGCGGTGAAAAACTGTTTTTT; CDR3 protein: CASTGPSGEKLFF; D gene: NA; V gene: TRBV6-5; clone size: NA; J gene: TRBJ1-4
CDR3 DNA: TGTGCCAGCAGTAGACAGGGGGCGTACACTGAAGCTTTCTTT; CDR3 protein: CASSRQGAYTEAFF; D gene: TRBD1; V gene: TRBV6-5; clone size: NA; J gene: TRBJ1-1
CDR3 DNA: TGCGCCAGCAGCTTGGGAACCGGGACCGGGGAGCTGTTTTTT; CDR3 protein: CASSLGTGTGELFF; D gene: NA; V gene: TRBV5-1; clone size: NA; J gene: TRBJ2-2
CDR3 DNA: TGCGCCAGCAGCTTGGTCTTTGGGGCCAACGTCCTGACTTTC; CDR3 protein: CASSLVFGANVLTF; D gene: NA; V gene: TRBV5-1; clone size: NA; J gene: TRBJ2-6
CDR3 DNA: TGTGCCAGCAAAGGGACAGGGGTATGGGAAAAACTGTTTTTT; CDR3 protein: CASKGTGVWEKLFF; D gene: TRBD1; V gene: TRBV6-6; clone size: NA; J gene: TRBJ1-4